These 6 T cell receptor beta chains originate from one sample sequenced in a study of blood T cell repertoires in COVID-19. Data came from immunoSEQ multiplex PCR; TCRdb stores just in-frame clones and leaves some out. The profile shows 93,000 or so clones, under 90% of them singletons. Material: peripheral blood. These TCRs come from a human donor in a cohort sampled during active or convalescent COVID-19.

The chain carries TRBV5-1 and TRBJ1-5; tentatively, D is TRBD1 (5 bases). CDR3 length equals 14 residues. Per germline, CDR1 SGHRS and CDR2 YFSETQ. V was shortened by 0 bases and J by 7 bases, with 11 bases between the two germline ends. The CDR3: CASSLAGRDQPQHF. DNA for the CDR3: TGCGCCAGCAGCTTGGCCGGGAGGGACCAGCCCCAGCATTTT. The full variable domain, in which reference TRBV5-1 and TRBJ1-5 provide the parts outside the CDR3, is KAGVTQTPRYLIKTRGQQVTLSCSPISGHRSVSWYQQTPGQGLQFLFEYFSETQRNKGNFPGRFSGRQFSNSRSEMNVSTLELGDSALYLCASSLAGRDQPQHFGDGTRLSIL.

This rearrangement joins TRBV5-1 to TRBJ2-3; possibly TRBD2 for D (5 bases). V was pared by 0 bases and J by 6 bases, with 14 bases between. Germline V CDR1 and CDR2: SGHRS, YFSETQ. The length of the CDR3 is 15 residues. The CDR3 nucleotides read TGCGCCAGCAGCTTGGTATTCGGAGGAACCGATACGCAGTATTTT. Translating it yields CASSLVFGGTDTQYF.

The V and J genes are TRBV29-1 and TRBJ2-5, with a tentative D call TRBD1 (6 bases). The CDR3 is 13 amino acids. Trimming cost V 5 bases and J 4 bases, with 14 bases left between them. Germline V gives CDR1 SQVTM, CDR2 ANQGSEA. CDR3 in DNA: TGCAGCGTTCAATTCACAGGGACAGAGACCCAGTACTTC. It encodes CSVQFTGTETQYF.

The chain is built from TRBV7-3 and TRBJ2-1; 14 positions agree with TRBD2. This CDR3 is built from 18 residues. From germline, CDR1 is SGHTA and CDR2 FQGTGA. After removal of 4 bases from V and 5 bases from J, the junction contained 10 bases not matched to a gene. The chain's CDR3 is CASSSWTSGGTPNNEQFF. The CDR3 DNA reads as TGTGCCAGCAGCTCCTGGACTAGCGGGGGGACCCCGAACAATGAGCAGTTCTTC.

The V gene is TRBV11-3, the J gene TRBJ1-1; possibly TRBD1 for D (5 bases). The CDR3 is 15 residues long. Germline V lookup: CDR1 SGHNT, CDR2 YENEEA. Trimming removed 5 bases from V and 0 bases from J, with 13 bases in between. The CDR3 DNA reads as TGTGCCAGCAGCCCGCGGACAACCATGAACACTGAAGCTTTCTTT. It is translated as CASSPRTTMNTEAFF. The full variable domain, completed using reference TRBV11-3 and TRBJ1-1, is EAGVVQSPRYKIIEKKQPVAFWCNPISGHNTLYWYLQNLGQGPELLIRYENEEAVDDSQLPKDRFSAERLKGVDSTLKIQPAELGDSAVYLCASSPRTTMNTEAFFGQGTRLTVV.

This chain uses TRBV24-1 with TRBJ1-2; 8 nucleotides match TRBD1. Losses at the gene ends were 12 bases for V and 4 bases for J; bases not matched to a gene: 12. This CDR3 region has 14 residues. Per germline, CDR1 KGHDR and CDR2 SFDVKD. The CDR3 is CAVADRGPIYGYTF. As DNA, the CDR3 is TGTGCCGTCGCAGACAGGGGCCCCATCTATGGCTACACCTTC.